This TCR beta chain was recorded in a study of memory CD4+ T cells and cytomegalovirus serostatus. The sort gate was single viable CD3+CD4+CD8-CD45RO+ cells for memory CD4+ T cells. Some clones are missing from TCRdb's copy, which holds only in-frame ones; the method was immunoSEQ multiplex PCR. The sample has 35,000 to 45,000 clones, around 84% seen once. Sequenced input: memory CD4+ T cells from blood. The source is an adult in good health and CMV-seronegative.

The DNA for the CDR3 is TGTGCCAGCAGCTTAGACAGTGAGACCCAGTACTTC. Amino acids: CASSLDSETQYF. The chain has TRBV11-2 and TRBJ2-5; D unresolved. The CDR3 contains 12 residues. Germline V gene data show CDR1 as SGHAT and CDR2 as FQNNGV. The V end lost 0 bases, the J end lost 5 bases, and 4 bases lay between the germline ends. Full variable domain (rest looked up from reference TRBV11-2 and TRBJ2-5): EAGVAQSPRYKIIEKRQSVAFWCNPISGHATLYWYQQILGQGPKLLIQFQNNGVVDDSQLPKDRFSAERLKGVDSTLKIQPAKLEDSAVYLCASSLDSETQYFGPGTRLLVL.